This T cell receptor beta chain is drawn from a study of blood T cell repertoires in COVID-19. Sequencing was performed with immunoSEQ multiplex PCR; in TCRdb, only in-frame clones are kept and a portion is missing. Of over 150,000 clones listed, around nine tenths are singletons. Germline CDR1 and CDR2: LNHDA and SQIVND (reference sequence). There are 14 residues in the CDR3. Trimming took 6 bases from V and 2 from J; bases not matched to a gene: 4. The chain is built from TRBV19 and TRBJ1-5, with 7 bases matching TRBD1. The TCR sequence derives from an elderly woman with COVID-19, enrolled during active disease. The source material was peripheral blood. The CDR3 sequence is CASRLDRGNQPQHF. The DNA for the CDR3 is TGTGCCAGTAGACTCGACAGGGGCAATCAGCCCCAGCATTTT.